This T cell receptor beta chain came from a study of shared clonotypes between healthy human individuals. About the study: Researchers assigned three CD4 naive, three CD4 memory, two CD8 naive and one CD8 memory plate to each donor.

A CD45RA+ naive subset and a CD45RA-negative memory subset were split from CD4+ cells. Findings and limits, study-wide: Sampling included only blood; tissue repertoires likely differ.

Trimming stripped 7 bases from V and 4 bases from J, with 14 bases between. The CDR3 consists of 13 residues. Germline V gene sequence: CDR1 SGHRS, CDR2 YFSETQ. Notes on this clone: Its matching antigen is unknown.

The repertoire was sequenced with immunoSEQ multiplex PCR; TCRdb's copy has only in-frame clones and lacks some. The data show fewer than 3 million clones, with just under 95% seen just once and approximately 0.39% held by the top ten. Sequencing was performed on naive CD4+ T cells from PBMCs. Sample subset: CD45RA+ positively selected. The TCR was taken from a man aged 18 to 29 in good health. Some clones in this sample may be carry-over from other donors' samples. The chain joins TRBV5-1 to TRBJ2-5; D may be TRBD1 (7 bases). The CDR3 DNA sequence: TGCGCCAGCGGGGGGACAGTTGGAGAGACCCAGTACTTC. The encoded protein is CASGGTVGETQYF.